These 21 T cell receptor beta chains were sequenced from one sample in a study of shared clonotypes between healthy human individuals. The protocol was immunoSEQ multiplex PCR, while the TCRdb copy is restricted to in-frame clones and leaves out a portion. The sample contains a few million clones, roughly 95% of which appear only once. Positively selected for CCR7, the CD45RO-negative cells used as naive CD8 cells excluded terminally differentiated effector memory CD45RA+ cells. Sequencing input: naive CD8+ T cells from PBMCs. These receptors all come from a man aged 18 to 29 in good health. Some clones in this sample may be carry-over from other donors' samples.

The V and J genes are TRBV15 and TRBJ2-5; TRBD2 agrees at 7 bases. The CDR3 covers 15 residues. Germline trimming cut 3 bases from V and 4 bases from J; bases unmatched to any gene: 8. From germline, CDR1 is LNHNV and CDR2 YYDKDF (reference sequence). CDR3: CATSSTGGSLETQYF. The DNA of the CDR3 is TGTGCCACCAGCAGCACCGGGGGGTCTCTAGAGACCCAGTACTTC.

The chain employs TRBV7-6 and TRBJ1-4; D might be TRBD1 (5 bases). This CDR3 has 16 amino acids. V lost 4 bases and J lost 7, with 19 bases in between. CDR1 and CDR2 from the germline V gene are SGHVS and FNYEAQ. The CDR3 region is CASSSPGARVGEKLFF. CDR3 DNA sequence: TGTGCCAGCAGCTCCCCCGGGGCCAGGGTTGGTGAAAAACTGTTTTTT. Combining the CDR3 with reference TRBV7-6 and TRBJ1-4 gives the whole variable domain GAGVSQSPRYKVTKRGQDVALRCDPISGHVSLYWYRQALGQGPEFLTYFNYEAQQDKSGLPNDRFSAERPEGSISTLTIQRTEQRDSAMYRCASSSPGARVGEKLFFGSGTQLSVL.

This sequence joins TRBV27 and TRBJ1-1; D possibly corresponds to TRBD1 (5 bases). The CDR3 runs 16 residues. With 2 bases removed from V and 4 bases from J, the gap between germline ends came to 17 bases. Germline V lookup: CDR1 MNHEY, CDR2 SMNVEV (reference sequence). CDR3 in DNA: TGTGCCAGCAGTTTAGGTTCGCAGGGAGGAGGCACTGAAGCTTTCTTT. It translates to CASSLGSQGGGTEAFF.

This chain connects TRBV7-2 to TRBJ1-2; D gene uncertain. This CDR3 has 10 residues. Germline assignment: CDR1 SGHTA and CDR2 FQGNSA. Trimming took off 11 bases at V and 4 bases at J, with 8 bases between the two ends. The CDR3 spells CALRAYGYTF. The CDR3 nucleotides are TGTGCCCTGAGAGCCTATGGCTACACCTTC. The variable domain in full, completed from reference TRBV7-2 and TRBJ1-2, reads GAGVSQSPSNKVTEKGKDVELRCDPISGHTALYWYRQSLGQGLEFLIYFQGNSAPDKSGLPSDRFSAERTGGSVSTLTIQRTQQEDSAVYLCALRAYGYTFGSGTRLTVV.

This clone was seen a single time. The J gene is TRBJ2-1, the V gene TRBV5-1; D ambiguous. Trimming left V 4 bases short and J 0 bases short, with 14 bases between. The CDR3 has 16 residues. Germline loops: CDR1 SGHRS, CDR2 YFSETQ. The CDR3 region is CASSTDGYSSYNEQFF. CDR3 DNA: TGCGCCAGCAGCACGGACGGTTATAGCTCCTACAATGAGCAGTTCTTC.

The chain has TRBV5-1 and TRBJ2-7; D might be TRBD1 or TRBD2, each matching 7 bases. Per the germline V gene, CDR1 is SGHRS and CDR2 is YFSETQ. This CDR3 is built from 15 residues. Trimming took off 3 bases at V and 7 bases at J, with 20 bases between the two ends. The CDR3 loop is CASSWEGQTFEEQYF. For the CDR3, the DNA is TGCGCCAGCAGCTGGGAGGGACAGACGTTTGAGGAGCAGTACTTC.

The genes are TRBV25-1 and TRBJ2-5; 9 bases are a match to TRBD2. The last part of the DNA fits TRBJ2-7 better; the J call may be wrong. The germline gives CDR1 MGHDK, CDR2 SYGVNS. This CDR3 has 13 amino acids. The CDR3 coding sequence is TGTGCCAGCAGTGTACTAGCGGGCTACGAGCAGTACTTC. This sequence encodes CASSVLAGYEQYF.

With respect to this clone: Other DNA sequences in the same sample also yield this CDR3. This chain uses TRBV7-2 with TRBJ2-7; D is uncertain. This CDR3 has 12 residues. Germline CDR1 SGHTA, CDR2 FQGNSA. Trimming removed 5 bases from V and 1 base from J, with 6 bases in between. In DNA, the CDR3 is TGTGCCAGCAGCCCACGTTCCTACGAGCAGTACTTC. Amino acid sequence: CASSPRSYEQYF.

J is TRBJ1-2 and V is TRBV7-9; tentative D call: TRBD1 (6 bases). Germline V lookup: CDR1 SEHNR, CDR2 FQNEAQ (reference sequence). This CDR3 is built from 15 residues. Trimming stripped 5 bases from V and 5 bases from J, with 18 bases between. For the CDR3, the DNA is TGTGCCAGCAGCCCAGCGGGACAACCACCGTATGGCTACACCTTC. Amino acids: CASSPAGQPPYGYTF.

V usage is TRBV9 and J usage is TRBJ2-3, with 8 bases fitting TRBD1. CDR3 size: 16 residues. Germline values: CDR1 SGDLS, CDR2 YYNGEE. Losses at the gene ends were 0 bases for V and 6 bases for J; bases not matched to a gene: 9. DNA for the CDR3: TGTGCCAGCAGCGTAGAATGGGACAGGCCAGTGGATACGCAGTATTTT. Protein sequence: CASSVEWDRPVDTQYF.

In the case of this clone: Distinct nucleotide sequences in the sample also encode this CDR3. For the CDR3, the DNA is TGTGCCAGTAGTATAGCAACGGGAGAGACCCAGTACTTC. It translates to CASSIATGETQYF. V is TRBV19 and J is TRBJ2-5, with unresolved D. CDR1 and CDR2 (germline): LNHDA, SQIVND (reference sequence). The V end was cut by 1 base, the J end by 4 bases, with 7 bases between. The CDR3 spans 13 residues. Variable domain in full (rest from reference TRBV19 and TRBJ2-5): DGGITQSPKYLFRKEGQNVTLSCEQNLNHDAMYWYRQDPGQGLRLIYYSQIVNDFQKGDIAEGYSVSREKKESFPLTVTSAQKNPTAFYLCASSIATGETQYFGPGTRLLVL.

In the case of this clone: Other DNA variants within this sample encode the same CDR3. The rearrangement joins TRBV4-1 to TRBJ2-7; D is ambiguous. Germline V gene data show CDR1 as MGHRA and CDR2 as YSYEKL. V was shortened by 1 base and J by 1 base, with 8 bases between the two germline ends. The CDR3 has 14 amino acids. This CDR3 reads CASSQGVGSYEQYF. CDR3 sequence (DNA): TGCGCCAGCAGCCAAGGTGTGGGTTCCTACGAGCAGTACTTC.

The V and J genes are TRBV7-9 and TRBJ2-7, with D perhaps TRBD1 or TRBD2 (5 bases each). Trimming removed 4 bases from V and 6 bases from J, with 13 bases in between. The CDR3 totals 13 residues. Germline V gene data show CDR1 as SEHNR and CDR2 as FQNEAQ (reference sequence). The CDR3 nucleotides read TGTGCCAGCAGCTCCGGGACCCGGGTCGAGCAGTACTTC. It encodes CASSSGTRVEQYF.

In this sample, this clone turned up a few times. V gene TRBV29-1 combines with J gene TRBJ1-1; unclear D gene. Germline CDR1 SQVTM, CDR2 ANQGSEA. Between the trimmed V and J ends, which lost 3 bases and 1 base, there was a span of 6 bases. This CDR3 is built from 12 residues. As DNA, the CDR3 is TGCAGCGTTGACACATGGAACACTGAAGCTTTCTTT. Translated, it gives CSVDTWNTEAFF.

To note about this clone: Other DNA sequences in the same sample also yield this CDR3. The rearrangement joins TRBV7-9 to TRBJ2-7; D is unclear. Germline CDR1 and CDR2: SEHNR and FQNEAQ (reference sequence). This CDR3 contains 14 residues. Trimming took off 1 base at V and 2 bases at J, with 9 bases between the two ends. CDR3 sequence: CASSLVGGPYEQYF. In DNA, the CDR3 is TGTGCCAGCAGCTTAGTGGGCGGACCCTACGAGCAGTACTTC.

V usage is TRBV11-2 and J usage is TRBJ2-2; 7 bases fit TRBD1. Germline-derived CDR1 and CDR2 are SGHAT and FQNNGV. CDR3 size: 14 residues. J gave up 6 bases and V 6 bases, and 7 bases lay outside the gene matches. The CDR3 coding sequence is TGTGCCAGCAGTTTATACAGGGGTTCCGGGGAGCTGTTTTTT. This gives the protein CASSLYRGSGELFF.

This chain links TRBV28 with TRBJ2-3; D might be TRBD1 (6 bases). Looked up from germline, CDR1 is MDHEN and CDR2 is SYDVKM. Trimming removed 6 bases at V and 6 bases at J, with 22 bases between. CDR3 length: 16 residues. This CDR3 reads CASRPEPGEGADTQYF. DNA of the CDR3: TGTGCCAGCAGGCCTGAACCAGGGGAAGGTGCGGATACGCAGTATTTT.

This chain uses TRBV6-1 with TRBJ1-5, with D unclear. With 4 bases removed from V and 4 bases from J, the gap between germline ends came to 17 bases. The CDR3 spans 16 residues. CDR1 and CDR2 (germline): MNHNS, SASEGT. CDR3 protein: CASSVQWGMGNQPQHF. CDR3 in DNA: TGTGCCAGCAGTGTACAGTGGGGAATGGGGAATCAGCCCCAGCATTTT.

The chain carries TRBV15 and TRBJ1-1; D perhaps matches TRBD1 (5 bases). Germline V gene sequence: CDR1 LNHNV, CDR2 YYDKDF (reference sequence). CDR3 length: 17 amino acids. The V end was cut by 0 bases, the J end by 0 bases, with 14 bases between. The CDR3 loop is CATSRDRLGGMNTEAFF. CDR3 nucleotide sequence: TGTGCCACCAGCAGAGATCGGTTGGGGGGTATGAACACTGAAGCTTTCTTT.

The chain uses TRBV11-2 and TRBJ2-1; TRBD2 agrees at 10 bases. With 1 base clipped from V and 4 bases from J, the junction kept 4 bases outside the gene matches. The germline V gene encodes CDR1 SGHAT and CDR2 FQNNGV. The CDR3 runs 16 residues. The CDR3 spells CASSLGLAGEYNEQFF. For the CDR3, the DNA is TGTGCCAGCAGCTTAGGGCTAGCGGGAGAGTACAATGAGCAGTTCTTC.

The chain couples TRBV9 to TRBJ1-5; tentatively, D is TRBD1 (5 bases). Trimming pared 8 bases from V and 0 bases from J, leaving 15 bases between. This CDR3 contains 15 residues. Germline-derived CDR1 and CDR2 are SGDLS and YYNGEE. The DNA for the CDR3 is TGTGCCAGGGGACCCGGGACCGATAGCAATCAGCCCCAGCATTTT. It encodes CARGPGTDSNQPQHF.